This entry features one TCR beta chain sequence. Profiled with immunoSEQ multiplex PCR; TCRdb holds only in-frame clones, not every one. The sample lists more than 110,000 clones, around 87% seen once, with roughly 4.3% in the top ten. The sample comes from a study of blood T cell repertoires in COVID-19. Looking at the study overall: Acute and convalescent COVID-19 specimens originated in the United States, Italy and Spain.

The sequenced material came from peripheral blood. The sequence derives from a woman aged 40 to 50 with acute or convalescent COVID-19.

The CDR3 protein is CASSLARGNIQYF. Written as DNA, the CDR3 is TGTGCCAGCAGCTTAGCGAGGGGGAACATTCAGTACTTC. The genes are TRBV7-2 and TRBJ2-4; tentative D call: TRBD1 (6 bases). This CDR3 region has 13 residues. CDR1 SGHTA and CDR2 FQGNSA come from the germline V gene. With 0 bases removed from V and 7 bases from J, the gap between germline ends came to 7 bases.